The rows below give T cell receptor beta chains drawn from one sample of a study of cytomegalovirus exposure and HLA in healthy donors. Generated by immunoSEQ multiplex PCR, the TCRdb table keeps only in-frame clones and is missing some. This table has about 74,000 clones, around 94% appearing once. The sequencing input was PBMCs. The receptor source for this set is a woman between 18 and 30 years old in good health and CMV-seropositive. The CDR3 runs from the conserved cysteine through the conserved F or W. D genes are given only for firm matches. Clone sizes are given selectively: once, few, many, or a class where the clone is expanded.

V: TRBV7-3
J: TRBJ1-1
length: 16
size: NA
D: TRBD1
DNA: TGTGCCAGCAGCTTAGTTGGGACAGGGGGCTTCACTGAAGCTTTCTTT
CDR3: CASSLVGTGGFTEAFF

V: TRBV19
J: TRBJ2-3
length: 11
size: NA
D: NA
DNA: TGTGCCAGCCGACTTTGGGATACGCAGTATTTT
CDR3: CASRLWDTQYF

V: TRBV19
J: TRBJ2-3
length: 14
size: NA
D: NA
DNA: TGTGCCAGTAGTAAAGGGAGGTCCCCAGATACGCAGTATTTT
CDR3: CASSKGRSPDTQYF

V: TRBV9
J: TRBJ2-1
length: 15
size: NA
D: TRBD2
DNA: TGTGCCAGCAGCGTAGCCGGGACTAGCACATATGAGCAGTTCTTC
CDR3: CASSVAGTSTYEQFF

V: TRBV2
J: TRBJ2-7
length: 16
size: NA
D: NA
DNA: TGTGCCAGCAGTGAAGATGGCGGGACCATCTCCTACGAGCAGTACTTC
CDR3: CASSEDGGTISYEQYF

V: TRBV30
J: TRBJ2-2
length: 12
size: NA
D: NA
DNA: TGTGCCTGGAACGGGGACACCGGGGAGCTGTTTTTT
CDR3: CAWNGDTGELFF

V: TRBV7-9
J: TRBJ2-5
length: 16
size: NA
D: TRBD1
DNA: TGTGCCAGCAGCTCCCGGGGACAGAAGTTTCAAGAGACCCAGTACTTC
CDR3: CASSSRGQKFQETQYF

V: TRBV10-1
J: TRBJ1-1
length: 15
size: NA
D: TRBD1
DNA: TGCGCCAGCAGTGACGGAGGACAGGGGGCAACTGAAGCTTTCTTT
CDR3: CASSDGGQGATEAFF

V: TRBV20-1
J: TRBJ2-3
length: 11
size: NA
D: NA
DNA: TGCAGTGCTCTTCGTACAGATACGCAGTATTTT
CDR3: CSALRTDTQYF

V: TRBV18
J: TRBJ2-7
length: 16
size: NA
D: TRBD2
DNA: TGTGCCAGCTCACCGTCGACAGCGGGAGGTCCCTACGAGCAGTACTTC
CDR3: CASSPSTAGGPYEQYF

V: TRBV2
J: TRBJ1-5
length: 15
size: NA
D: NA
DNA: TGTGCCAGTAAGGAAGGGGCATATAGCAATCAGCCCCAGCATTTT
CDR3: CASKEGAYSNQPQHF

V: TRBV5-1
J: TRBJ2-1
length: 14
size: NA
D: TRBD2
DNA: TGCGCCAGCAGCTTTGGACTAGAGTACAATGAGCAGTTCTTC
CDR3: CASSFGLEYNEQFF

V: TRBV5-1
J: TRBJ1-4
length: 14
size: NA
D: TRBD1
DNA: TGCGCCAGCAGCTCCGACAGGGGCAATGAAAAACTGTTTTTT
CDR3: CASSSDRGNEKLFF

V: TRBV2
J: TRBJ1-5
length: 18
size: NA
D: NA
DNA: TGTGCCAGCAGTGAAGTGGACACCCCTGAGCTTGACAATCAGCCCCAGCATTTT
CDR3: CASSEVDTPELDNQPQHF

V: TRBV5-6
J: TRBJ2-4
length: 17
size: NA
D: NA
DNA: TGTGCCAGCAGCTTGATGTTCGACGGACTAGCCAAAAACATTCAGTACTTC
CDR3: CASSLMFDGLAKNIQYF

V: TRBV30
J: TRBJ1-1
length: 13
size: few
D: TRBD1
DNA: TGTGCCTTGAGGACAGGGAAAAACACTGAAGCTTTCTTT
CDR3: CALRTGKNTEAFF

V: TRBV19
J: TRBJ2-3
length: 15
size: NA
D: TRBD2
DNA: TGTGCCAGTAGGCGGGGGGGGTTTAGCACAGATACGCAGTATTTT
CDR3: CASRRGGFSTDTQYF

V: TRBV27
J: TRBJ1-3
length: 15
size: NA
D: TRBD1
DNA: TGTGCCAGCCGGGACAGGGGAAGGTCTGGAAACACCATATATTTT
CDR3: CASRDRGRSGNTIYF

V: TRBV2
J: TRBJ2-5
length: 13
size: once
D: TRBD1
DNA: TGTGCCAGCAGCGAAGACAGGGTGGAGACCCAGTACTTC
CDR3: CASSEDRVETQYF

V: TRBV6-6
J: TRBJ2-7
length: 13
size: NA
D: NA
DNA: TGTGCCAGCAGTTTTGAGACAGCCTACGAGCAGTACTTC
CDR3: CASSFETAYEQYF

V: TRBV4-3
J: TRBJ2-7
length: 14
size: NA
D: NA
DNA: TGCGCCAGCAGCCCAATGACGGGGACCTACGAGCAGTACTTC
CDR3: CASSPMTGTYEQYF

V: TRBV4-3
J: TRBJ1-2
length: 14
size: NA
D: NA
DNA: TGCGCCAGCAGCCAAGGGACAGCCAATTATGGCTACACCTTC
CDR3: CASSQGTANYGYTF